These 25 T cell receptor beta chains came from one sample sequenced in a study of T cell responses to AZD1222 COVID-19 vaccine. Profiled with immunoSEQ multiplex PCR; TCRdb holds only in-frame clones, not every one. The sample has about 99,000 clones, just over 90% seen once. The source material was peripheral blood, sampled 28 days after the second AZD1222 dose. These receptors were obtained from an adult who received the AZD1222 COVID-19 vaccine.

The V gene is TRBV7-2, the J gene TRBJ2-7; D call uncertain. The ends were cut back, 5 bases at V and 6 bases at J, with 14 bases in the middle. Germline-derived CDR1 and CDR2 are SGHTA and FQGNSA. This CDR3 has 13 amino acids. CDR3 nucleotides: TGTGCCAGCAGCCGCCCCGGGCGGCGCGAGCAGTACTTC. It specifies CASSRPGRREQYF.

The CDR3 sequence is CASSRLTGGNTEAFF. The CDR3 bases are TGTGCCAGCAGTCGACTGACAGGGGGGAACACTGAAGCTTTCTTT. The rearrangement joins TRBV6-5 to TRBJ1-1; 9 nucleotides agree with TRBD1. The CDR3 totals 15 residues. Germline V lookup: CDR1 MNHEY, CDR2 SVGAGI. V trimming: 5 bases; J trimming: 1 base; junction bases outside the gene matches: 5.

The chain carries TRBV4-1 and TRBJ2-1; D remains unclear. Germline V lookup: CDR1 MGHRA, CDR2 YSYEKL. V was cut by 0 bases and J by 3 bases, with 12 bases left in between. The CDR3 runs to 16 residues. This CDR3 reads CASSQDLGNGYNEQFF. CDR3 nucleotides: TGCGCCAGCAGCCAAGATCTGGGGAACGGCTACAATGAGCAGTTCTTC.

The rearrangement links TRBV7-9 to TRBJ2-7; D gene ambiguous. Germline V gene data show CDR1 as SEHNR and CDR2 as FQNEAQ (reference sequence). Deletions cut 0 bases from V and 2 bases from J, with 8 bases between. This CDR3 comprises 14 residues. The CDR3 sequence is CASSLAPKPYEQYF. Here the CDR3 DNA reads TGTGCCAGCAGCTTAGCTCCCAAGCCCTACGAGCAGTACTTC.

The J gene is TRBJ2-5, the V gene TRBV28; 7 bases fit TRBD1. Per the germline V gene, CDR1 is MDHEN and CDR2 is SYDVKM. J was trimmed by 9 bases and V by 3 bases; bases with no gene match: 19. The CDR3 has 17 residues. CDR3 in amino acids: CASSLAGDRAFQVAQYF. The DNA for the CDR3 is TGTGCCAGCAGTTTGGCCGGTGACAGGGCCTTCCAAGTAGCCCAGTACTTC.

The chain recombines TRBV7-2 with TRBJ2-1, with D unclear. CDR1 is SGHTA, CDR2 FQGNSA, per germline. CDR3 length: 12 amino acids. The V and J ends lost 0 bases and 9 bases respectively, with 6 bases between them. As DNA, the CDR3 is TGTGCCAGCAGCTTAGCCTGGGGTGAGCAGTTCTTC. Translation: CASSLAWGEQFF.

The J gene is TRBJ1-5, the V gene TRBV25-1; D is unresolved. Germline V lookup: CDR1 MGHDK, CDR2 SYGVNS. The CDR3 covers 14 residues. The V end lost 3 bases, the J end lost 4 bases, and 10 bases lay between the germline ends. The CDR3 is CASSDSRLNQPQHF. The CDR3 bases are TGTGCCAGCAGTGATAGCAGGCTAAATCAGCCCCAGCATTTT.

This chain links TRBV2 with TRBJ2-1; D may correspond to TRBD1 or TRBD2 (5 bases each). Looked up from germline, CDR1 is SNHLY and CDR2 is FYNNEI. There are 14 residues in the CDR3. Trimming took 6 bases from V and 9 from J, leaving 18 bases between them. CDR3 protein: CASRYRPERGEQFF. As DNA, the CDR3 is TGTGCCAGCAGATACCGACCGGAGAGGGGTGAGCAGTTCTTC.

This clone is a singleton in its sample. Here the CDR3 reads CASSRGGAQPYEQYF. The CDR3 nucleotides read TGTGCCAGTAGCCGGGGCGGGGCCCAGCCCTACGAGCAGTACTTC. The chain is built from TRBV19 and TRBJ2-7; a weak D match, TRBD2 (6 bases). CDR3 length equals 15 residues. The V end lost 6 bases, the J end lost 2 bases, and 17 bases lay between the germline ends. Germline loops: CDR1 LNHDA, CDR2 SQIVND (reference sequence).

The chain uses TRBV18 and TRBJ1-2, with 9 bases lining up with TRBD1. The germline CDR1 and CDR2 sequences are KGHSH and LQKENI. Trimming took 2 bases from V and 3 from J; bases not matched to a gene: 4. CDR3 length: 15 residues. In nucleotides, the CDR3 is TGTGCCAGCTCACCAGCTACAGGGGGCTACTATGGCTACACCTTC. This gives the protein CASSPATGGYYGYTF. The entire variable domain, with the rest obtained from reference TRBV18 and TRBJ1-2, is as follows: NAGVMQNPRHLVRRRGQEARLRCSPMKGHSHVYWYRQLPEEGLKFMVYLQKENIIDESGMPKERFSAEFPKEGPSILRIQQVVRGDSAAYFCASSPATGGYYGYTFGSGTRLTVV.

V usage is TRBV6-2 or TRBV6-3 and J usage is TRBJ2-3; no reliable D call. In germline, CDR1 is MNHEY, CDR2 SVGEGT. This CDR3 comprises 13 residues. The ends were cut back, 4 bases at V and 6 bases at J, with 11 bases in the middle. This CDR3 reads CASSLDFGDTQYF. CDR3 sequence (DNA): TGTGCCAGCAGTTTAGACTTTGGGGATACGCAGTATTTT.

In its sample, this clone was seen once. The chain employs TRBV19 and TRBJ1-5; 7 positions match TRBD1. Per germline, CDR1 LNHDA and CDR2 SQIVND (reference sequence). CDR3 size: 15 residues. Trimming removed 7 bases from V and 0 bases from J; junction bases left unmatched: 6. CDR3 nucleotides: TGTGCCAGTACTCCCCGGGACAGTAGCAATCAGCCCCAGCATTTT. It codes for CASTPRDSSNQPQHF.

This sequence joins TRBV5-1 and TRBJ2-3; 10 positions agree with TRBD1. V shed 0 bases and J 9 bases; nucleotides not matched to a gene: 10. CDR3 length: 16 residues. Looked up from germline, CDR1 is SGHRS and CDR2 is YFSETQ. The DNA of the CDR3 is TGCGCCAGCAGCTTGGCCCGGACAGGGGGAGAGGACACGCAGTATTTT. It encodes CASSLARTGGEDTQYF.

The chain combines TRBV7-2 with TRBJ2-5; 7 nucleotides agree with TRBD2. CDR3 size: 15 residues. With V trimmed by 3 bases and J by 2 bases, 6 bases remained unmatched. Germline CDR1 reads SGHTA; CDR2 reads FQGNSA. The CDR3 region has the DNA TGTGCCAGCAGCTTTCGGGGAGGGGAACAAGAGACCCAGTACTTC. Its translation is CASSFRGGEQETQYF. Filled out from reference TRBV7-2 and TRBJ2-5, the complete variable domain reads GAGVSQSPSNKVTEKGKDVELRCDPISGHTALYWYRQSLGQGLEFLIYFQGNSAPDKSGLPSDRFSAERTGGSVSTLTIQRTQQEDSAVYLCASSFRGGEQETQYFGPGTRLLVL.

This rearrangement joins TRBV7-8 to TRBJ2-7; 7 bases map to TRBD1. The V and J ends lost 1 base and 8 bases, in that order; junction bases with no gene match: 2. From germline, CDR1 is SGHVS and CDR2 FQNEAQ. There are 12 residues in the CDR3. The CDR3 region has the DNA TGTGCCAGCAGCTTAGGAGGGGGCAAGCAGTACTTC. It yields the protein CASSLGGGKQYF.

The V and J genes are TRBV25-1 and TRBJ2-7; the D gene is possibly TRBD2 (6 bases). V was clipped by 2 bases and J by 0 bases, with 14 bases between them. The V gene's germline CDR1 is MGHDK and CDR2 SYGVNS. The CDR3 sequence is 16 residues long. The CDR3 reads CASSEIGTPYSYEQYF. The CDR3 coding sequence is TGTGCCAGCAGTGAAATTGGGACTCCTTACTCCTACGAGCAGTACTTC.

This sequence joins TRBV6-5 and TRBJ2-1; the D gene is possibly TRBD2 (5 bases). Trimming cost V 1 base and J 0 bases, with 10 bases left between them. Germline loops: CDR1 MNHEY, CDR2 SVGAGI. CDR3 length: 16 residues. The CDR3 protein is CASSYLGGRSYNEQFF. CDR3 nucleotides: TGTGCCAGCAGTTACTTGGGCGGGCGCTCCTACAATGAGCAGTTCTTC.

This clone showed up just once. The V gene is TRBV18, the J gene TRBJ2-7; D is perhaps TRBD1 (5 bases). This CDR3 comprises 14 residues. The germline gives CDR1 KGHSH, CDR2 LQKENI. V gave up 1 base and J gave up 6 bases, with 13 bases separating them. The CDR3 is CASSPLQGVGEQYF. CDR3 coding DNA: TGTGCCAGCTCACCACTCCAAGGGGTAGGCGAGCAGTACTTC.

The chain uses TRBV28 and TRBJ2-3; 8 positions match TRBD2. Germline loops: CDR1 MDHEN, CDR2 SYDVKM. The junction had 10 bases not matched to a gene; V was cut back by 6 bases and J by 2 bases. The CDR3 contains 16 residues. CDR3 in amino acids: CASSSTSGAFTDTQYF. Here the CDR3 DNA reads TGTGCCAGCAGCTCTACTAGCGGAGCCTTCACAGATACGCAGTATTTT.

The sample holds a few counts of this clone. The chain joins TRBV7-9 to TRBJ2-7; 13 bases agree with TRBD2. With V trimmed by 3 bases and J by 0 bases, 2 bases remained unmatched. The CDR3 consists of 16 residues. Germline values: CDR1 SEHNR, CDR2 FQNEAQ (reference sequence). Written as DNA, the CDR3 is TGTGCCAGCAGCTTCGGACTAGCGGGAGACTCCTACGAGCAGTACTTC. Protein: CASSFGLAGDSYEQYF. The full variable domain, completed using reference TRBV7-9 and TRBJ2-7, is DTGVSQNPRHKITKRGQNVTFRCDPISEHNRLYWYRQTLGQGPEFLTYFQNEAQLEKSRLLSDRFSAERPKGSFSTLEIQRTEQGDSAMYLCASSFGLAGDSYEQYFGPGTRLTVT.

The CDR3 spells CAISRQDHQETQYF. CDR3 DNA sequence: TGTGCCATCAGTCGACAGGACCACCAAGAGACCCAGTACTTC. The genes are TRBV10-3 and TRBJ2-5; TRBD1 might be the D (6 bases). The V gene's germline CDR1 is ENHRY and CDR2 SYGVKD. CDR3 size: 14 residues. V shed 5 bases and J shed 0 bases, with 10 bases lying between them.

This chain uses TRBV4-1 with TRBJ2-7; 10 positions agree with TRBD2. CDR3 length equals 16 residues. Unmatched junction bases numbered 5, after V lost 1 base and J lost 2 bases. Germline V gives CDR1 MGHRA, CDR2 YSYEKL. CDR3 nucleotides: TGCGCCAGCAGCCAAGCGCGGACTAGCGGTCCCTACGAGCAGTACTTC. The encoded protein is CASSQARTSGPYEQYF.

This clone has only one observation. This sequence joins TRBV7-2 and TRBJ1-1; no clear D. Germline CDR1 SGHTA, CDR2 FQGNSA. CDR3 length: 15 amino acids. V was pared by 1 base and J by 0 bases, with 9 bases between. DNA of the CDR3: TGTGCCAGCAGCTTAGGGTTAGGGATGAACACTGAAGCTTTCTTT. Translation: CASSLGLGMNTEAFF. The full variable domain, rest sourced from reference TRBV7-2 and TRBJ1-1, is GAGVSQSPSNKVTEKGKDVELRCDPISGHTALYWYRQSLGQGLEFLIYFQGNSAPDKSGLPSDRFSAERTGGSVSTLTIQRTQQEDSAVYLCASSLGLGMNTEAFFGQGTRLTVV.

The rearrangement links TRBV15 to TRBJ1-2; D gene uncertain. Trimming removed 0 bases from V and 4 bases from J, with 6 bases in between. The CDR3 extends over 13 amino acids. Germline assignment: CDR1 LNHNV and CDR2 YYDKDF (reference sequence). The CDR3 nucleotides read TGTGCCACCAGCAGAGATCGAGGCTATGGCTACACCTTC. Translating gives CATSRDRGYGYTF.

The V and J genes are TRBV29-1 and TRBJ2-5; perhaps TRBD1 as D (5 bases). Between the trimmed V and J ends, which lost 3 bases and 2 bases, there was a span of 10 bases. Per germline, CDR1 SQVTM and CDR2 ANQGSEA. The CDR3 contains 13 residues. The CDR3 is CSVEGRVQETQYF. The CDR3 nucleotides are TGCAGCGTTGAGGGCAGGGTGCAAGAGACCCAGTACTTC.